Below are 28 T cell receptor beta chains sequenced from a single sample in a study of regulatory T cells in long-lasting Graves disease. Regarding time point: newly diagnosed GD, antithyroid drugs for less than 3 months. The TCR library was made from RNA that had been extracted from PBMCs in TRIzol. The TCR beta library used iRepertoire HTBI primers with Arm-PCR amplification of CDR3. TCRdb redid the calling of the multiplex PCR reads with MiXCR, one entry per CDR3 protein. The sample records about 520,000 distinct CDR3 sequences, 12% being singletons. These data are also associated with another study on T cells in Graves' hyperthyroidism and ophthalmopathy.

The material sequenced was peripheral blood mononuclear cells (PBMCs), taken at new diagnosis, from a patient treated with antithyroid drugs. Every receptor here comes from a woman in her twenties or thirties with Graves disease.

This clonotype was observed a handful of times. This sequence is one base from a far larger clone and is likely a read error. The chain is built from TRBV27 and TRBJ2-1; the match to TRBD1 covers 8 bases. The CDR3 spans 15 residues. The V and J ends lost 5 bases and 2 bases, in that order; junction bases with no gene match: 5. Germline CDR1 MNHEY, CDR2 SMNVEV (reference sequence). CDR3 in DNA: TGTGCCAGCAGTGACCCGGACAGGGCCTACAATGAGCAGTTCTTC. Its protein product is CASSDPDRAYNEQFF.

This clonotype came up many times. The chain couples TRBV28 to TRBJ1-1; TRBD1 might be the D (5 bases). The CDR3 sequence is 15 residues long. Germline V gene lookup returns CDR1 MDHEN and CDR2 SYDVKM. The V gene lost 6 bases and the J gene lost 0 bases, with 14 bases spanning the gap. This CDR3 reads CASSPMGVLNTEAFF. The CDR3 nucleotides read TGTGCCAGCAGCCCTATGGGGGTTTTGAACACTGAAGCTTTCTTT.

This clonotype came up a few times. The chain is built from TRBV19 and TRBJ1-4; the D is unclear. Trimming shortened V by 5 bases and J by 8 bases, and 12 bases separated the two germline ends. This CDR3 comprises 13 residues. CDR1 is LNHDA and CDR2 is SQIVND in the germline V gene (reference sequence). CDR3 amino acids: CASSPRTREKLFF. As DNA, the CDR3 is TGTGCCAGTAGTCCTCGGACGCGGGAAAAACTGTTTTTT.

This clonotype has at least ten counts. V usage is TRBV18 and J usage is TRBJ1-4; D ambiguous. The ends were cut back, 0 bases at V and 7 bases at J, with 12 bases in the middle. Germline CDR1 KGHSH, CDR2 LQKENI. The CDR3 spans 15 residues. CDR3 nucleotides: TGTGCCAGCTCACCACCGGGTCTATCGGGTGAAAAACTGTTTTTT. This gives the protein CASSPPGLSGEKLFF.

This clonotype was detected ten times or more. The chain links TRBV9 to TRBJ1-2; D is perhaps TRBD1 (6 bases). Germline CDR1 is SGDLS and CDR2 is YYNGEE. Deletions cut 4 bases from V and 4 bases from J, with 11 bases between. CDR3 length equals 13 residues. The CDR3 sequence: CASSPRTAYGYTF. As DNA, the CDR3 is TGTGCCAGCAGCCCGAGGACAGCCTATGGCTACACCTTC.

The sample holds many counts of this clonotype. The rearrangement links TRBV6-1 to TRBJ1-4; D might be TRBD1 (5 bases). The CDR3 is 11 residues long. The V end was cut by 8 bases, the J end by 14 bases, with 15 bases between. Germline lookup yields CDR1 MNHNS and CDR2 SASEGT. The CDR3 sequence is CASGGLGALFF. The CDR3 DNA is TGTGCCAGCGGTGGGCTAGGGGCGCTGTTTTTT.

This clonotype was detected many times. V and J are TRBV2 and TRBJ1-5, with D uncertain. The CDR3 extends over 15 amino acids. Germline V CDR1 and CDR2: SNHLY, FYNNEI. V was clipped by 0 bases and J by 6 bases, with 12 bases between them. The CDR3 protein is CASSEALGVAQPQHF. The DNA of the CDR3 is TGTGCCAGCAGTGAAGCTCTCGGGGTAGCTCAGCCCCAGCATTTT.

This chain links TRBV7-9 with TRBJ1-2, with D uncertain. Germline CDR1 and CDR2: SEHNR and FQNEAQ (reference sequence). Trimming took 3 bases from V and 0 from J, leaving 11 bases between them. The CDR3 sequence is 15 residues long. This CDR3 reads CASSFWWGANYGYTF. The CDR3 DNA reads TGTGCCAGCAGCTTTTGGTGGGGAGCTAACTATGGCTACACCTTC.

The V gene is TRBV14, the J gene TRBJ1-1, with 12 bases fitting TRBD1. CDR1 and CDR2 from the germline V gene are SGHDN and FVKESK. The J segment lost 5 bases and the V segment lost 8 bases, leaving 6 bases of the junction unmatched. The length of the CDR3 is 14 residues. CDR3 nucleotides: TGTGCCAGCCGGGACAGGGGGCTGGGAACTGAAGCTTTCTTT. This translates into CASRDRGLGTEAFF.

The genes are TRBV19 and TRBJ2-3; 9 bases are a match to TRBD2. From germline, CDR1 is LNHDA and CDR2 SQIVND (reference sequence). The CDR3 totals 17 residues. With V trimmed by 5 bases and J by 6 bases, 15 bases remained unmatched. The CDR3 bases are TGTGCCAGTAGTTCCGCCCATAGCGGGAGCCTCGCGGATACGCAGTATTTT. Translated: CASSSAHSGSLADTQYF.

In this sample, this clonotype turned up a few times. The chain recombines TRBV20-1 with TRBJ1-5, with a possible D match to TRBD1 (5 bases). Germline loops: CDR1 DFQATT, CDR2 SNEGSKA (reference sequence). The CDR3 has 12 residues. As DNA, the CDR3 is TGCAGCTTGGGGGAAAGCAATCAGCCCCAGCATTTT. Amino acid sequence: CSLGESNQPQHF.

As to this clonotype: One base away lies a much larger clone, so this may be a sequencing read error. This chain links TRBV6-1 with TRBJ1-1; 8 nucleotides agree with TRBD1. CDR1 and CDR2 from the germline V gene are MNHNS and SASEGT. This CDR3 is built from 16 residues. CDR3 coding DNA: TGTGCCAGCAGTGTCTACAGGGGGATCATGAACACTGGAGCTTTCTTT. This codes for CASSVYRGIMNTGAFF.

J is TRBJ2-7 and V is TRBV5-1; the match to TRBD1 covers 7 bases. Germline CDR1 reads SGHRS; CDR2 reads YFSETQ. The CDR3 totals 14 residues. Trimming at V came to 2 bases and at J to 3 bases, leaving 5 bases not matched to a gene. The DNA for the CDR3 is TGCGCCAGCAGCTTATCCGGGACAGACTACGAGCAGTACTTC. This encodes CASSLSGTDYEQYF.

Points on this clonotype: This CDR3 fails to terminate in the conserved phenylalanine or tryptophan, so it likely reflects a read error. The DNA is left out, because the CDR3 cannot be placed on it with certainty; the CDR3 is given as TCRdb lists it. The chain uses TRBV11-2 and TRBJ2-1. Per the germline V gene, CDR1 is SGHAT and CDR2 is FQNNGV. The CDR3 numbers 8 amino acids, ends counted. The CDR3 is CASSLGIS.

This clonotype has more than one count but fewer than ten. The DNA for the CDR3 is TGTGCCAGCTCAACCGGTAGTGACTATACGCAGTATTTT. Translated: CASSTGSDYTQYF. The chain has TRBV18 and TRBJ2-3; no definite D call. Trimming took off 5 bases at V and 7 bases at J, with 13 bases between the two ends. The CDR3 extends over 13 amino acids. Germline-derived CDR1 and CDR2 are KGHSH and LQKENI. Variable domain in full (rest from reference TRBV18 and TRBJ2-3): NAGVMQNPRHLVRRRGQEARLRCSPMKGHSHVYWYRQLPEEGLKFMVYLQKENIIDESGMPKERFSAEFPKEGPSILRIQQVVRGDSAAYFCASSTGSDYTQYFGPGTRLTVL.

The chain links TRBV19 to TRBJ1-1; perhaps TRBD1 as D (5 bases). CDR1 is LNHDA, CDR2 SQIVND, per germline (reference sequence). The CDR3 extends over 14 amino acids. V was pared by 6 bases and J by 0 bases, with 11 bases between. This CDR3 is CASSGTILNTEAFF. Written as DNA, the CDR3 is TGTGCCAGTAGCGGGACGATTTTGAACACTGAAGCTTTCTTT.

In its sample, this clonotype was seen a few times. The genes are TRBV27 and TRBJ2-7; 7 bases match TRBD2. The V gene end was trimmed by 3 bases and the J gene end by 6 bases; junction bases not matched to a gene: 8. Per germline, CDR1 MNHEY and CDR2 SMNVEV (reference sequence). This CDR3 has 14 amino acids. The CDR3 sequence: CASSLGGTVGEQYF. The CDR3 DNA reads as TGTGCCAGCAGTTTGGGGGGGACGGTGGGCGAGCAGTACTTC.

Details on this clonotype: At one boundary the junction diverges from the germline segment, which might be a read error. The chain uses TRBV12-5 and TRBJ1-3, with D possibly being TRBD1 (5 bases). Germline V gives CDR1 LGHNT, CDR2 FRNRAP. The CDR3 extends over 14 amino acids. Here the CDR3 DNA reads TGTGCTAGTGGTTTGGTACGATCGACCGGGACGCTGAATTTT. Encoded protein: CASGLVRSTGTLNF.

This clonotype was counted at least ten times. J is TRBJ1-5 and V is TRBV20-1, with 9 bases lining up with TRBD1. J was trimmed by 6 bases and V by 2 bases; bases with no gene match: 14. This CDR3 has 17 amino acids. From germline, CDR1 is DFQATT and CDR2 SNEGSKA (reference sequence). CDR3 protein: CSARSSGTGSLSQPQHF. The DNA for the CDR3 is TGCAGTGCTAGATCCTCCGGGACAGGGTCTCTGAGTCAGCCCCAGCATTTT.

This clonotype was seen a few times. V is TRBV30 and J is TRBJ2-2; possibly TRBD1 for D (6 bases). Germline assignment: CDR1 GTSNPN and CDR2 SVGIG (reference sequence). Trimming pared 6 bases from V and 2 bases from J, leaving 16 bases between. The CDR3 length is 15 residues. The CDR3 region is CACIRRGSNTGELFF. The DNA of the CDR3 is TGTGCCTGCATCCGAAGGGGGAGCAACACCGGGGAGCTGTTTTTT.

V gene TRBV29-1 combines with J gene TRBJ2-1, with TRBD2 matching 10 bases. V lost 7 bases, J lost 7 bases, and 4 bases stayed unmatched. CDR1 and CDR2 from the germline V gene are SQVTM and ANQGSEA. This CDR3 contains 12 residues. CDR3 amino acids: CSGVAGGNEQFF. The CDR3 region has the DNA TGCAGCGGGGTAGCGGGAGGAAATGAGCAGTTCTTC.

The sample holds many counts of this clonotype. V and J are TRBV12-3 or TRBV12-4 and TRBJ2-7, with TRBD1 matching over 7 bases. The CDR3 is 13 residues long. J gave up 5 bases and V 3 bases, and 4 bases lay outside the gene matches. The CDR3 DNA reads as TGTGCCAGCAGTTTTTGGGACAGACACGAGCAGTACTTC. Its translation: CASSFWDRHEQYF.

This clonotype was observed at least ten times. The chain employs TRBV2 and TRBJ1-2; no clear D. V was trimmed by 4 bases and J by 8 bases, leaving 8 bases between them. Germline V gene sequence: CDR1 SNHLY, CDR2 FYNNEI. The CDR3 loop spans 11 amino acids. The CDR3 here is CASSGLSGYTF. The CDR3 nucleotides read TGTGCCAGCAGTGGACTTTCCGGCTACACCTTC.

The chain joins TRBV4-2 to TRBJ1-4; D is ambiguous. The V end was cut by 0 bases, the J end by 0 bases, with 8 bases between. CDR3 size: 16 residues. From germline, CDR1 is LGHNA and CDR2 YNFKEQ. CDR3: CASSQEGRATNEKLFF. As DNA, the CDR3 is TGTGCCAGCAGCCAAGAAGGGCGGGCAACTAATGAAAAACTGTTTTTT.

This clonotype was picked up many times. V usage is TRBV11-2 and J usage is TRBJ1-2; a weak D match, TRBD1 (5 bases). V was cut by 5 bases and J by 8 bases, with 12 bases left in between. This CDR3 is built from 12 residues. Germline V gene lookup returns CDR1 SGHAT and CDR2 FQNNGV. DNA for the CDR3: TGTGCCAGCAGCCCGGGGGGGTACGGCTACACCTTC. Translated, it gives CASSPGGYGYTF.

This clonotype was seen repeatedly, ten times or more. The chain combines TRBV12-3 or TRBV12-4 with TRBJ1-2; no clear D. CDR3 length equals 14 residues. The V gene lost 6 bases and the J gene lost 0 bases, with 11 bases spanning the gap. In DNA, the CDR3 is TGTGCCAGCAGCCCCCTCTTCTCTAACTATGGCTACACCTTC. Residues: CASSPLFSNYGYTF.

This clonotype showed up many times. The rearrangement joins TRBV3-1 to TRBJ1-1; D is possibly TRBD1 (5 bases). Germline loops: CDR1 LGHDT, CDR2 YNNKEL (reference sequence). The ends were cut back, 4 bases at V and 0 bases at J, with 18 bases in the middle. CDR3 length: 17 amino acids. Here the CDR3 DNA reads TGTGCCAGCAGCCGAGCGGAGAAGGGGTTCATGAACACTGAAGCTTTCTTT. It translates to CASSRAEKGFMNTEAFF.

The chain is built from TRBV5-4 and TRBJ1-2; TRBD1 is a possible D gene (5 bases). Per germline, CDR1 SGHNT and CDR2 YYREEE (reference sequence). This CDR3 region has 15 residues. V gave up 1 base and J gave up 0 bases, with 10 bases separating them. The CDR3 here is CASSLMTAANYGYTF. The CDR3 bases are TGTGCCAGCAGCTTGATGACAGCAGCTAACTATGGCTACACCTTC.